One and the same sample provided the 14 T cell receptor beta chains below, sequenced in a study of OX40 agonist ivuxolimab in advanced cancers. Method: immunoSEQ multiplex PCR; TCRdb's copy keeps in-frame clones and lacks some. The sample lists tens of thousands of clones, approximately 70% occurring once. This material consisted of CD4+ or CD8+ T cells sorted from blood, taken in a trial of the OX40 agonist ivuxolimab. Receptors originate from an adult with an advanced solid tumor such as melanoma, head and neck, liver or kidney cancer.

The rearrangement links TRBV5-6 to TRBJ1-5; no clear D gene. The CDR3 totals 13 residues. The germline V gene has CDR1 SGHDT and CDR2 YYEEEE. V gave up 4 bases and J gave up 4 bases, with 9 bases separating them. In DNA form, the CDR3 reads TGTGCCAGCAGCGTCTCGGGGAATCAGCCCCAGCATTTT. Protein product: CASSVSGNQPQHF.

By share of the sample, this clone is medium-sized. The chain is built from TRBV27 and TRBJ2-6; 7 positions match TRBD1. Trimming removed 4 bases from V and 0 bases from J; junction bases left unmatched: 3. Looked up from germline, CDR1 is MNHEY and CDR2 is SMNVEV (reference sequence). The CDR3 has 16 amino acids. This chain's CDR3 is CASSSRGFSGANVLTF. The CDR3 region has the DNA TGTGCCAGCAGTTCCAGGGGGTTCTCTGGGGCCAACGTCCTGACTTTC.

This clone was found a few times. The gene calls are TRBV6-4 and TRBJ2-2; no reliable D call. CDR1 MRHNA and CDR2 SNTAGT come from the germline V gene. Trimming shortened V by 6 bases and J by 3 bases, and 11 bases separated the two germline ends. The CDR3 covers 14 residues. CDR3 nucleotides: TGTGCCAGCAGGCCAGCAGGAGACACCGGGGAGCTGTTTTTT. The encoded protein is CASRPAGDTGELFF.

For this clone: A much larger clone sits a single nucleotide away, making a read error possible. This sequence joins TRBV7-2 and TRBJ2-7; D gene unclear. Germline V lookup: CDR1 SGHTA, CDR2 FQGNSA. The CDR3 length is 13 residues. The CDR3 region has the DNA TGTGCCAGCAGCTTAGACCCCGGTTACGAGCAGTGCTTC. Amino acids: CASSLDPGYEQCF.

This chain connects TRBV19 to TRBJ2-2; TRBD1 agrees at 9 bases. Germline V gene data show CDR1 as LNHDA and CDR2 as SQIVND (reference sequence). The CDR3 has 15 amino acids. Germline trimming cut 8 bases from V and 6 bases from J; bases unmatched to any gene: 10. CDR3 amino acids: CASVWGTGYSGELFF. In nucleotides, the CDR3 is TGTGCCAGTGTCTGGGGGACAGGGTATTCCGGGGAGCTGTTTTTT.

The rearrangement uses TRBV9 and TRBJ1-1, with D uncertain. The CDR3 totals 13 residues. Looked up from germline, CDR1 is SGDLS and CDR2 is YYNGEE. V lost 3 bases and J lost 4, with 10 bases in between. The DNA for the CDR3 is TGTGCCAGCAGCGAGGGAGGTTCCACTGAAGCTTTCTTT. As protein: CASSEGGSTEAFF.

The chain is built from TRBV2 and TRBJ2-5; 12 bases line up with TRBD2. The germline CDR1 and CDR2 sequences are SNHLY and FYNNEI. Trimming cost V 4 bases and J 2 bases; bases outside gene matches: 2. The CDR3 is made up of 15 amino acids. CDR3 DNA sequence: TGTGCCAGCAGTGGGGGGACTAGCGGGCAAGAGACCCAGTACTTC. Translated, it gives CASSGGTSGQETQYF.

V gene TRBV4-3 combines with J gene TRBJ2-7; TRBD1 matches at 7 bases. The CDR3 sequence is 15 residues long. The germline V gene has CDR1 LGHNA and CDR2 YSLEER. The junction had 7 bases not matched to a gene; V was cut back by 2 bases and J by 3 bases. In DNA form, the CDR3 reads TGCGCCAGCAGCCAATACCAGGCAGGGGGCTACGAGCAGTACTTC. Translation: CASSQYQAGGYEQYF.

The chain has TRBV4-1 and TRBJ1-5, with D maybe TRBD1 (5 bases). Between the trimmed V and J ends, which lost 3 bases and 0 bases, there was a span of 24 bases. Germline CDR1 and CDR2: MGHRA and YSYEKL. The CDR3 length is 20 residues. CDR3 sequence reads: CASSHDPGAGTAGSNQPQHF. CDR3 in DNA: TGCGCCAGCAGCCACGACCCCGGGGCAGGTACGGCTGGTAGCAATCAGCCCCAGCATTTT.

The chain has TRBV2 and TRBJ2-7; TRBD2 matches 8 bases. This CDR3 comprises 12 residues. The junction had 7 bases not matched to a gene; V was cut back by 10 bases and J by 5 bases. The germline gives CDR1 SNHLY, CDR2 FYNNEI. The CDR3: CAIGTRIHEQYF. As DNA, the CDR3 is TGTGCCATCGGGACTAGAATCCACGAGCAGTACTTC.

This rearrangement joins TRBV5-5 to TRBJ2-5; TRBD1 matches at 7 bases. Trimming cost V 5 bases and J 2 bases; bases outside gene matches: 3. Germline CDR1 SGHKS, CDR2 YYEKEE (reference sequence). This CDR3 is 13 amino acids long. The CDR3 DNA is TGTGCCAGCAGTCTGGACAGGCAAGAGACCCAGTACTTC. Translated, it gives CASSLDRQETQYF.

The chain links TRBV7-8 to TRBJ2-1; the D call may be TRBD1 or TRBD2 (5 bases each). Germline lookup yields CDR1 SGHVS and CDR2 FQNEAQ. Trimming took off 3 bases at V and 0 bases at J, with 18 bases between the two ends. The CDR3 has 18 residues. The DNA for the CDR3 is TGTGCCAGCAGCTTGAGAGGGGACCCCTTAAGCTCCTACAATGAGCAGTTCTTC. Its translation is CASSLRGDPLSSYNEQFF.

This chain uses TRBV7-9 with TRBJ1-2; D might be TRBD1 (6 bases). The DNA end lines up better with TRBJ2-1; the J call may be wrong. The germline V gene has CDR1 SEHNR and CDR2 FQNEAQ (reference sequence). The CDR3 contains 11 residues. In nucleotides, the CDR3 is TGTGCCAGCAGCTCTTCGACAGGGCAGTTCTTC. As protein: CASSSSTGQFF.

The chain combines TRBV7-6 with TRBJ2-7; D is perhaps TRBD1 (6 bases). Per the germline V gene, CDR1 is SGHVS and CDR2 is FNYEAQ. Trimming removed 3 bases at V and 7 bases at J, with 13 bases between. The CDR3 has 13 amino acids. CDR3 DNA: TGTGCCAGCAGCTTCACAGGGACGGGGGAGCAGTACTTC. Translating gives CASSFTGTGEQYF.